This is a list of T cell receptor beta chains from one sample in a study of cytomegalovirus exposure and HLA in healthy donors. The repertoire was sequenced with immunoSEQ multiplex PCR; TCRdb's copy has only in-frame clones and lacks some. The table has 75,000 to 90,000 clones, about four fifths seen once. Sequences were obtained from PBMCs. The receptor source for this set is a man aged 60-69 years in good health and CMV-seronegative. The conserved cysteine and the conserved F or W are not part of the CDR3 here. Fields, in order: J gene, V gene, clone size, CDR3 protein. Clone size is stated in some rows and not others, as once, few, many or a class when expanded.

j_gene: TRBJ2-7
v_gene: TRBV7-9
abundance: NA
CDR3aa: ASSPPGGYSYEQY

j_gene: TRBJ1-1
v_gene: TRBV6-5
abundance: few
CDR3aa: ASSYLGPEAF

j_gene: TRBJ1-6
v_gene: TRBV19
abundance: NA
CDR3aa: ASSRGQGSNSPLH

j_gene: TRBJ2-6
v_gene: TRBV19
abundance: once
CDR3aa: ASNDRSGANVLT

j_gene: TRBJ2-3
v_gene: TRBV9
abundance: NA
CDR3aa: ASSVEGNTQY

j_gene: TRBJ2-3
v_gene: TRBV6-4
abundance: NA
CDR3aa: ASSDSPSGGADTQY

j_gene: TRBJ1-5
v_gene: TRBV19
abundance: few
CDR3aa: ASSSGQDEQPQH

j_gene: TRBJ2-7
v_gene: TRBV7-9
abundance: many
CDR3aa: ASSTPTDRDEQY

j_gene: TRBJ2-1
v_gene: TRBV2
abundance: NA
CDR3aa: ATGVAVDEQF

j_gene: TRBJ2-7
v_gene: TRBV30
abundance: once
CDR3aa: AWSRDRGLGYEQY

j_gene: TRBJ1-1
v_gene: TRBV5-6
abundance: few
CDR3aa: ASSLGWPRGTEAF

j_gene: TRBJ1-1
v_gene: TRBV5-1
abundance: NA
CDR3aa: ASSLPGGSTEAF

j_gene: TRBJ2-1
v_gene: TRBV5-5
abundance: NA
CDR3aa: ASSPLRLSSYNEQF

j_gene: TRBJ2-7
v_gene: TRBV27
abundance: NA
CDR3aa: ASSPGLAGGPVEQY

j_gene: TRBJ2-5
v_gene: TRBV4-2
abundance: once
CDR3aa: ASSQELVGGDQETQY

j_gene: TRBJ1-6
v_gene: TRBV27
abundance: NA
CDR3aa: ASSPGTGVSYNSPLH

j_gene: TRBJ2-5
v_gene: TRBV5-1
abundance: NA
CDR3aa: ASRGAGHQETQY

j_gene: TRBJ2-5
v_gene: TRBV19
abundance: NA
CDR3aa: ASSPGQGETQY

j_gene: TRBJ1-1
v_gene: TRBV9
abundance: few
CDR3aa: ASSPSQGEAF

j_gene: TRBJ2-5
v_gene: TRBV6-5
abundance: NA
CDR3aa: ASRDSNIKTQY

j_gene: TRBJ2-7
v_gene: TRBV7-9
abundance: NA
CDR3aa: SSSLSPANSYEQY

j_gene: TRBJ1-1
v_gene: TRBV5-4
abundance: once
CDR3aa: ASSLGSGQGFGAF

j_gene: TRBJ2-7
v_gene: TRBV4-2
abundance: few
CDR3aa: ASSQDRQDEQY

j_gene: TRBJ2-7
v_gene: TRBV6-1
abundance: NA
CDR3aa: ASSTRGRSSYEQY

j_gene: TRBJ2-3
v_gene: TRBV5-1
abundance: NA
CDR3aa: ASSFSGGGPDTQY

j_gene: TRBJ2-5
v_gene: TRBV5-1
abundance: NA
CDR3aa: ASSLRLAGGQETQY